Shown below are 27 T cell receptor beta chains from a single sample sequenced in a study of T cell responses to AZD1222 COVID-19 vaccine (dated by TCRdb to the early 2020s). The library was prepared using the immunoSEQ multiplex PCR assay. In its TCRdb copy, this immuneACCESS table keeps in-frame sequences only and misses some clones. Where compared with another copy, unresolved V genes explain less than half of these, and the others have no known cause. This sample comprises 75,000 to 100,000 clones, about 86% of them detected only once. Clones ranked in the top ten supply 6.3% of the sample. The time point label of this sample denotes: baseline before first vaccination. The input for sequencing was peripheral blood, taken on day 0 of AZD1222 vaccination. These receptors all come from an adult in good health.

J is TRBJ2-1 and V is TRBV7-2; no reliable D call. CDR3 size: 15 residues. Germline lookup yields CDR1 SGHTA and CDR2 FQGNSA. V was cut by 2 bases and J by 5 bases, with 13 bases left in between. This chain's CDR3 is CASSLNYADDNEQFF. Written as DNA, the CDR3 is TGTGCCAGCAGCTTAAACTACGCCGATGACAATGAGCAGTTCTTC.

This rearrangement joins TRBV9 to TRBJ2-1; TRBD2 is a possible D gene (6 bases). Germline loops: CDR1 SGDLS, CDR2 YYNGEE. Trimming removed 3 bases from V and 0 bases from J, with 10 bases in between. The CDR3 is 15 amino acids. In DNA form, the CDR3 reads TGTGCCAGCAGCGGGTCGGGGGTCTCCTACAATGAGCAGTTCTTC. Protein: CASSGSGVSYNEQFF.

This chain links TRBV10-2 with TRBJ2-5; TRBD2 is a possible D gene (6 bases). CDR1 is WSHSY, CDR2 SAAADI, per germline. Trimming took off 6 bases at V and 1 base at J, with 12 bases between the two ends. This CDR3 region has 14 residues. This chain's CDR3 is CASSEGTVQETQYF. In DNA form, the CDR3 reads TGCGCCAGCAGCGAGGGGACTGTCCAAGAGACCCAGTACTTC.

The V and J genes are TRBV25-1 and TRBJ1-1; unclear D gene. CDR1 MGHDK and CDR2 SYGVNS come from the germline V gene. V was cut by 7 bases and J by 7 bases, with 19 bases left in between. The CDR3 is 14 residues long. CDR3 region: CASNPGRPVNEAFF. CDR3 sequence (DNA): TGTGCCAGCAACCCAGGACGCCCGGTGAATGAAGCTTTCTTT.

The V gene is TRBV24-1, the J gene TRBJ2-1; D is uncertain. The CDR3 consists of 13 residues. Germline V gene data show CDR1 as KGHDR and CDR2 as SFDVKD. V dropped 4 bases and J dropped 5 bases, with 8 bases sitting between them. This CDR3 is CATSDGAHNEQFF. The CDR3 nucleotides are TGTGCCACCAGTGACGGTGCCCACAATGAGCAGTTCTTC.

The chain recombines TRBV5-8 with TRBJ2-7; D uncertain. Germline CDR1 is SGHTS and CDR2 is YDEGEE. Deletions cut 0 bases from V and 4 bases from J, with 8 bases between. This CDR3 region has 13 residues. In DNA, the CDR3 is TGTGCCAGCAGCTTGGAGAGTAATTACGAGCAGTACTTC. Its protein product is CASSLESNYEQYF.

In nucleotides, the CDR3 is TGCAGCGTTGTTGAGGCTAACTATGGCTACACCTTC. This sequence encodes CSVVEANYGYTF. The V call is TRBV29-1, the J call TRBJ1-2; D unclear. This CDR3 is built from 12 residues. Germline assignment: CDR1 SQVTM and CDR2 ANQGSEA. The germline V and J ends were trimmed by 4 bases and 0 bases, with 6 bases remaining between them.

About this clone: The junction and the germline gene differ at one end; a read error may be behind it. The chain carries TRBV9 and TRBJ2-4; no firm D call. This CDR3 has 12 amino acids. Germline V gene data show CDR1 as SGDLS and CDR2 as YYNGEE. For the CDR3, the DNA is TGCAGCCGCGGCTTAGCCAAAAACATTCAGTACTTC. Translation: CSRGLAKNIQYF.

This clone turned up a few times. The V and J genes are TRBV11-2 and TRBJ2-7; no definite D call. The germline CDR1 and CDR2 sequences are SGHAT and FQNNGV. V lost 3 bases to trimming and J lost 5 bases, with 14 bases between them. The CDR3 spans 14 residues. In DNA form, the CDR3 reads TGTGCCAGCAGCTTGCGCATCAGTTCTGACGAGCAGTACTTC. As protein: CASSLRISSDEQYF.

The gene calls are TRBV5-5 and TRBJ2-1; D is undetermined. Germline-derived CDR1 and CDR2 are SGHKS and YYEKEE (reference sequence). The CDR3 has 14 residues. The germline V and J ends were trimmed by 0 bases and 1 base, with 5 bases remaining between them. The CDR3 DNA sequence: TGTGCCAGCAGCTTGGAACAGTCCTACAATGAGCAGTTCTTC. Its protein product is CASSLEQSYNEQFF. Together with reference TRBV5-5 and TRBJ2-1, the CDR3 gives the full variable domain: DAGVTQSPTHLIKTRGQQVTLRCSPISGHKSVSWYQQVLGQGPQFIFQYYEKEERGRGNFPDRFSARQFPNYSSELNVNALLLGDSALYLCASSLEQSYNEQFFGPGTRLTVL.

DNA for the CDR3: TGTGCCAGCAGGCGGACAGGGGAATCGGAAGGCTACACCTTC. Translated: CASRRTGESEGYTF. The chain recombines TRBV5-4 with TRBJ1-2; 9 nucleotides align to TRBD1. The CDR3 loop spans 14 amino acids. The J segment lost 8 bases and the V segment lost 5 bases, leaving 10 bases of the junction unmatched. Germline-derived CDR1 and CDR2 are SGHNT and YYREEE (reference sequence).

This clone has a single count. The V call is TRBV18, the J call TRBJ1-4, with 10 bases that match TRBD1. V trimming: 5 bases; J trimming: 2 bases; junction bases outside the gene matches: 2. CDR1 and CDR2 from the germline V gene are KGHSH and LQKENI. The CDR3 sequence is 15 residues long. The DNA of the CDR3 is TGTGCCAGCTCAAGGGGACAGGGGACTAATGAAAAACTGTTTTTT. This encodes CASSRGQGTNEKLFF.

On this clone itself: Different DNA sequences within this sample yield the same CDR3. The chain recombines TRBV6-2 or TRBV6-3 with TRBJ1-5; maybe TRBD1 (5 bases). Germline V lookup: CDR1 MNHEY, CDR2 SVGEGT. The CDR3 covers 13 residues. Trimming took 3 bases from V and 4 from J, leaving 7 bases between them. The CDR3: CASSYNRNQPQHF. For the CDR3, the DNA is TGTGCCAGCAGTTATAACAGGAATCAGCCCCAGCATTTT.

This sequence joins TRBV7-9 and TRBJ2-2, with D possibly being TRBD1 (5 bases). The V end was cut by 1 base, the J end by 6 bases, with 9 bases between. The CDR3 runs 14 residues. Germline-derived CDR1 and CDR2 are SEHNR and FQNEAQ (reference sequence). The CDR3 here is CASSLGGLAGELFF. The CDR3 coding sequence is TGTGCCAGCAGCTTAGGGGGCTTGGCCGGGGAGCTGTTTTTT.

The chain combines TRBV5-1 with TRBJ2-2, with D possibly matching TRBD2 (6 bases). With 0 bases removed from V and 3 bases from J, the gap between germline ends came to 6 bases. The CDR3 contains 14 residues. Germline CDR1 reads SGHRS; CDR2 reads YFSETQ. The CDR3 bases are TGCGCCAGCAGCTTGGGGGACTACACCGGGGAGCTGTTTTTT. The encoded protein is CASSLGDYTGELFF.

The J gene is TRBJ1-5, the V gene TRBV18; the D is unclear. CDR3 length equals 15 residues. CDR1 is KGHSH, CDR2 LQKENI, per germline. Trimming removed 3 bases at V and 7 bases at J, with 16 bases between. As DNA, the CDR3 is TGTGCCAGCTCACCTGGACGGACTGGGGTGCAGCCCCAGCATTTT. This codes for CASSPGRTGVQPQHF. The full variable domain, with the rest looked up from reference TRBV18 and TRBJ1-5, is NAGVMQNPRHLVRRRGQEARLRCSPMKGHSHVYWYRQLPEEGLKFMVYLQKENIIDESGMPKERFSAEFPKEGPSILRIQQVVRGDSAAYFCASSPGRTGVQPQHFGDGTRLSIL.

CDR3 DNA sequence: TGTGCCAGCAGTCTCGACAGGTCACGAGGCTACACCTTC. Its translation is CASSLDRSRGYTF. V gene TRBV6-5 combines with J gene TRBJ1-2, with D possibly matching TRBD1 (6 bases). Trimming cost V 5 bases and J 8 bases, with 15 bases left between them. The CDR3 consists of 13 residues. Per germline, CDR1 MNHEY and CDR2 SVGAGI.

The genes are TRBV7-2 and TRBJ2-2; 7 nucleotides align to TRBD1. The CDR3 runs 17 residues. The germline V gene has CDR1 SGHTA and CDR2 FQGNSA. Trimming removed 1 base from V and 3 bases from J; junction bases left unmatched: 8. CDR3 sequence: CASSLVSAGGYTGELFF. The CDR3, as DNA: TGTGCCAGCAGCTTAGTTTCGGCAGGGGGTTACACCGGGGAGCTGTTTTTT.

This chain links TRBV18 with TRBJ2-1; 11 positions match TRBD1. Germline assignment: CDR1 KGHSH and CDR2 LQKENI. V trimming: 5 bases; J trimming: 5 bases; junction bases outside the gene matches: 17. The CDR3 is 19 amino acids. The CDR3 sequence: CASSVRDRGASRANNEQFF. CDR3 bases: TGTGCCAGCTCAGTTAGGGACAGGGGGGCGTCCAGGGCCAACAATGAGCAGTTCTTC.

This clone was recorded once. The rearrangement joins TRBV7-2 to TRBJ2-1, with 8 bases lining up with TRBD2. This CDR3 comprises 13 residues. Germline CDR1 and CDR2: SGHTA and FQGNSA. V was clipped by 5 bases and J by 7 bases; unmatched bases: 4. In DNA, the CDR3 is TGTGCCAGCAGCAGGATAGCGGGAAATGAGCAGTTCTTC. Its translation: CASSRIAGNEQFF. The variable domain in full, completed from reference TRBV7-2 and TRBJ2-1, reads GAGVSQSPSNKVTEKGKDVELRCDPISGHTALYWYRQSLGQGLEFLIYFQGNSAPDKSGLPSDRFSAERTGGSVSTLTIQRTQQEDSAVYLCASSRIAGNEQFFGPGTRLTVL.

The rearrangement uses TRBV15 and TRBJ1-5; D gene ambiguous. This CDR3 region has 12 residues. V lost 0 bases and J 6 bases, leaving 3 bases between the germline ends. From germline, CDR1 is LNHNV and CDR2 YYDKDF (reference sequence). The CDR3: CATSRDLQPQHF. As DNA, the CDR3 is TGTGCCACCAGCAGAGATCTTCAGCCCCAGCATTTT. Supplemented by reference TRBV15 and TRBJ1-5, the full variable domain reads DAMVIQNPRYQVTQFGKPVTLSCSQTLNHNVMYWYQQKSSQAPKLLFHYYDKDFNNEADTPDNFQSRRPNTSFCFLDIRSPGLGDTAMYLCATSRDLQPQHFGDGTRLSIL.

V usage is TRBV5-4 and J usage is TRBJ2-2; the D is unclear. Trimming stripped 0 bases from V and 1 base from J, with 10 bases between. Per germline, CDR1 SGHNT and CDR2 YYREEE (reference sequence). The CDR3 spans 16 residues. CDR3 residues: CASSLAVGLNTGELFF. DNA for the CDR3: TGTGCCAGCAGCTTGGCGGTCGGGTTGAACACCGGGGAGCTGTTTTTT.

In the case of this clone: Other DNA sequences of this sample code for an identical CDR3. In DNA form, the CDR3 reads TGTGCCAGCAGTTTAAGGGGAGGAGAGACCCAGTACTTC. Encoded protein: CASSLRGGETQYF. This rearrangement joins TRBV12-3 or TRBV12-4 to TRBJ2-5, with a weak D call TRBD2 (6 bases). This CDR3 contains 13 residues. The ends were cut back, 2 bases at V and 4 bases at J, with 8 bases in the middle.

The CDR3 nucleotides read TGTGCCATCAATTTTGGGGGAGGGACTGAAGCTTTCTTT. Its translation is CAINFGGGTEAFF. The chain combines TRBV10-3 with TRBJ1-1; D perhaps matches TRBD1 (5 bases). The CDR3 consists of 13 residues. Germline-derived CDR1 and CDR2 are ENHRY and SYGVKD. V was trimmed by 7 bases and J by 5 bases, leaving 14 bases between them.

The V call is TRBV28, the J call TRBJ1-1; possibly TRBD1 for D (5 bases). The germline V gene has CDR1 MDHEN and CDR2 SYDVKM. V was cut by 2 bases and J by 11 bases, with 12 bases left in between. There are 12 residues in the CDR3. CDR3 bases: TGTGCCAGCAGTTTAAGGGGTTTGAACGCTTTCTTT. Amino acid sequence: CASSLRGLNAFF.

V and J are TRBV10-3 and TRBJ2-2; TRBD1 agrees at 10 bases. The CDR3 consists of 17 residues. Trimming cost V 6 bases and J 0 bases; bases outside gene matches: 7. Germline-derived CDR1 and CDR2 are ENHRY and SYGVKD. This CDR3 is CAISGTGEPTNTGELFF. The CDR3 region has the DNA TGTGCCATCAGCGGGACAGGGGAACCTACGAACACCGGGGAGCTGTTTTTT.

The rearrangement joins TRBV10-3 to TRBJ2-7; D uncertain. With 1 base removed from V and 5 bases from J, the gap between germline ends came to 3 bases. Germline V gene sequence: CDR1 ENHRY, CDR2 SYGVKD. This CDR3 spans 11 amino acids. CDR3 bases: TGTGCCATCAGTGAGTTGAACGAGCAGTACTTC. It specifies CAISELNEQYF.